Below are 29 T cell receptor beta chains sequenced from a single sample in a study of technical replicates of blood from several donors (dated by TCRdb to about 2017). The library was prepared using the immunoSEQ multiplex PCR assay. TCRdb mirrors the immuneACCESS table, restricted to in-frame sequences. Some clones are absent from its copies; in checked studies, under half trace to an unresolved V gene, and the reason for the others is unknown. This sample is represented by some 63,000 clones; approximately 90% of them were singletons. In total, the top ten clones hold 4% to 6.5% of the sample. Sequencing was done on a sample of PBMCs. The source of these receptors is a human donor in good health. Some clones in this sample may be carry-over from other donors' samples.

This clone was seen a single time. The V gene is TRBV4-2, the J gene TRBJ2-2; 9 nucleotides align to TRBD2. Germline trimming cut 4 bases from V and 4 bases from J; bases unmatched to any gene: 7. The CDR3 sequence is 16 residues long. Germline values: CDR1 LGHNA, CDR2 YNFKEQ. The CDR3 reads CASSLRAGGGTGELFF. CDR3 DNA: TGTGCCAGCAGCCTTCGAGCGGGGGGAGGCACCGGGGAGCTGTTTTTT.

The CDR3: CASSPRTMSSGNTIYF. CDR3 DNA sequence: TGTGCCAGTAGCCCTAGGACTATGAGCTCTGGAAACACCATATATTTT. The rearrangement uses TRBV19 and TRBJ1-3; D is unclear. Trimming removed 6 bases from V and 0 bases from J, with 15 bases in between. The germline gives CDR1 LNHDA, CDR2 SQIVND (reference sequence). The CDR3 spans 16 residues.

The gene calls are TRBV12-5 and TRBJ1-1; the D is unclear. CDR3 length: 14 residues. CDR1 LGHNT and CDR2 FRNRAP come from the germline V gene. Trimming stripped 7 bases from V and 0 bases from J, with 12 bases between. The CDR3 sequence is CASVQGLLNTEAFF. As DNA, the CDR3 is TGTGCTAGTGTCCAAGGACTTTTGAACACTGAAGCTTTCTTT.

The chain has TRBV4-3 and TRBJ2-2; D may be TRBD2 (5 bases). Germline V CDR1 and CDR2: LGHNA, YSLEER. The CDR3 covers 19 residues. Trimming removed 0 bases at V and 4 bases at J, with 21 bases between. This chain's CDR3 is CASSQEGAPSSSSTGELFF. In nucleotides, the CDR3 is TGCGCCAGCAGCCAAGAGGGTGCGCCTAGCTCGTCCTCCACCGGGGAGCTGTTTTTT.

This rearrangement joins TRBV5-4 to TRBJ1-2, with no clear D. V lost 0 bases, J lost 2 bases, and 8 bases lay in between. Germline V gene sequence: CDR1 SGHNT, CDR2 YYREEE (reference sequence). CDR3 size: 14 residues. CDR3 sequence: CASSLGQNNYGYTF. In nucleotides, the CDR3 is TGTGCCAGCAGCTTGGGGCAGAACAACTATGGCTACACCTTC.

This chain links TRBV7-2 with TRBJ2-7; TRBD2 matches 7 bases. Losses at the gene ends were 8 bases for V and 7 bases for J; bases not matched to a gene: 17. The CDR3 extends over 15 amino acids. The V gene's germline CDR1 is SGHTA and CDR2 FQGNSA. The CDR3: CASRLPRPQGGEQYF. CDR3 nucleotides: TGTGCCAGCCGACTACCCCGCCCCCAGGGAGGGGAGCAGTACTTC.

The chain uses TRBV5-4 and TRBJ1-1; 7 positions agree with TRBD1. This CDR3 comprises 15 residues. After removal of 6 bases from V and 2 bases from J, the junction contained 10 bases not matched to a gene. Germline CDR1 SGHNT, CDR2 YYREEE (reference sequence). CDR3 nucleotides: TGTGCCAGCAACCCCCCAGGGGGTCCCAACACTGAAGCTTTCTTT. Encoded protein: CASNPPGGPNTEAFF.

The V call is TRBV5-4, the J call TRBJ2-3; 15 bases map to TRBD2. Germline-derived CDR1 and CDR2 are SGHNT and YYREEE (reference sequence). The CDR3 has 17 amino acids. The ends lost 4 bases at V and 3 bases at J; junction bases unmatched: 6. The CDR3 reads CASSKGLAGGWTDTQYF. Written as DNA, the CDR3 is TGTGCCAGCAGCAAGGGACTAGCGGGGGGCTGGACAGATACGCAGTATTTT.

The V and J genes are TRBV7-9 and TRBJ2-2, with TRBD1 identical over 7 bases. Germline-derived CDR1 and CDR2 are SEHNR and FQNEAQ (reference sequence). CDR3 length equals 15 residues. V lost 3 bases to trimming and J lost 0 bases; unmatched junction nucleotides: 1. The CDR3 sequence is CASSFQGANTGELFF. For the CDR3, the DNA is TGTGCCAGCAGCTTTCAGGGGGCGAACACCGGGGAGCTGTTTTTT.

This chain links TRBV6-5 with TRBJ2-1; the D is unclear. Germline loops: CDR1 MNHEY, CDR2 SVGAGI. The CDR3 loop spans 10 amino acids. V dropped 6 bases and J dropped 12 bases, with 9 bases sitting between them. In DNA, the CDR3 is TGTGCCAGCAGCCTAATTTCGCAGTTCTTC. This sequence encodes CASSLISQFF.

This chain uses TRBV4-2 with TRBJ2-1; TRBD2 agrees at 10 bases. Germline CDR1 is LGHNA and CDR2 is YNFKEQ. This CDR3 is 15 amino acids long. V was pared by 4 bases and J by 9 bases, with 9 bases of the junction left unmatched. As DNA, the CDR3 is TGTGCCAGCAGCCCGTCCGGGACTAGCGAGACTGAGCAGTTCTTC. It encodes CASSPSGTSETEQFF.

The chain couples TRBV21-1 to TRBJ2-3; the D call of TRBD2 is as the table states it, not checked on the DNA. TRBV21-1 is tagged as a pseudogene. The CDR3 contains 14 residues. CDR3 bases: TGTGCCAGCAGCACCTGGACTATGACAGATACGCAGTATTTT. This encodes CASSTWTMTDTQYF.

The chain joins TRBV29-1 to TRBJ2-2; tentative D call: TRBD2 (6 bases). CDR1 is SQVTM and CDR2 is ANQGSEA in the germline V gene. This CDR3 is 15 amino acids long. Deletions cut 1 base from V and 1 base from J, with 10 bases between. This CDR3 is CSVEVGGGNTGELFF. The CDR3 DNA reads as TGCAGCGTTGAAGTGGGAGGTGGGAACACCGGGGAGCTGTTTTTT.

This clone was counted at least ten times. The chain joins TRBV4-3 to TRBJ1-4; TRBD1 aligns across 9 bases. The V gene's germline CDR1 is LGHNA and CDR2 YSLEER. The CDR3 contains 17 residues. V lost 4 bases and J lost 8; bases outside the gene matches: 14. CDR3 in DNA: TGCGCCAGCAGCCTCATAGGTCCCGGGACAGGGTCCGAAAAACTGTTTTTT. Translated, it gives CASSLIGPGTGSEKLFF.

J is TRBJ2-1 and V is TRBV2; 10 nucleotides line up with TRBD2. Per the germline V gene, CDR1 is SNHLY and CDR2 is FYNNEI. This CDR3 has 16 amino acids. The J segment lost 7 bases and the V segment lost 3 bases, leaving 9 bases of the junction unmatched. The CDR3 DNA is TGTGCCAGCAGTGATCTAGCGGGGGCGGGGGTAAATGAGCAGTTCTTC. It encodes CASSDLAGAGVNEQFF.

The CDR3: CASSHGLNNQPQHF. DNA of the CDR3: TGCGCCAGCAGCCACGGACTAAACAATCAGCCCCAGCATTTT. This sequence joins TRBV4-1 and TRBJ1-5; no firm D call. V shed 3 bases and J shed 3 bases, with 9 bases lying between them. The CDR3 contains 14 residues. The germline gives CDR1 MGHRA, CDR2 YSYEKL.

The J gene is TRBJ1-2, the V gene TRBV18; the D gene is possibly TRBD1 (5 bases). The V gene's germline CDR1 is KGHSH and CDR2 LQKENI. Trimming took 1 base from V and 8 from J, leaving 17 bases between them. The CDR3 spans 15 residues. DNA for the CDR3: TGTGCCAGCTCACCACGGACAAAGAACTATGAGGGCTACACCTTC. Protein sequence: CASSPRTKNYEGYTF.

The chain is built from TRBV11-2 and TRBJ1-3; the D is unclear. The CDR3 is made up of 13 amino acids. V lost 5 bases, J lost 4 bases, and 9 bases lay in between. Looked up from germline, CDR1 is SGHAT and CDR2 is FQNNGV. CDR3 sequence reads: CASSPGWGNTIYF. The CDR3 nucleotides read TGTGCCAGCAGCCCCGGGTGGGGAAACACCATATATTTT.

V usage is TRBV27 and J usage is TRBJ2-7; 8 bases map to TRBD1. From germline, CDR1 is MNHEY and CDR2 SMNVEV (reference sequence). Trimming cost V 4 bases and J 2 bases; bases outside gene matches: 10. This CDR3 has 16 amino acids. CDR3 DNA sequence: TGTGCCAGCAGTTCCCAAGGACAGGGACTTACCTACGAGCAGTACTTC. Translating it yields CASSSQGQGLTYEQYF.

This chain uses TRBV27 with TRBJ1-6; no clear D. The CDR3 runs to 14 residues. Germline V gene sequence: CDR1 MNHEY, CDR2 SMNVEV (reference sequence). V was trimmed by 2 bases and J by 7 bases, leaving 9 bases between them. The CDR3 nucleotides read TGTGCCAGCAGTTTAGAACCCGGGAATTCACCCCTCCACTTT. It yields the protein CASSLEPGNSPLHF.

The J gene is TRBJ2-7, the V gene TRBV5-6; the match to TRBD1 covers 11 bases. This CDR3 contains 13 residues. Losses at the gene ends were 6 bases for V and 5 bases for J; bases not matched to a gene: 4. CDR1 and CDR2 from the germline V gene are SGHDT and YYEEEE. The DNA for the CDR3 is TGTGCCAGCAACGGACAGGGGGCCGACGAGCAGTACTTC. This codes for CASNGQGADEQYF.

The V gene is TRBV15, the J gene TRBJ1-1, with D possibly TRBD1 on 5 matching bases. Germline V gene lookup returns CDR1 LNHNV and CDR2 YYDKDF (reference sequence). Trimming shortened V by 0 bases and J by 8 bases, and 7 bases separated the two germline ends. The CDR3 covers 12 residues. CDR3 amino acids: CATSRDRTEAFF. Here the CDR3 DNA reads TGTGCCACCAGCAGAGATCGGACAGAAGCTTTCTTT.

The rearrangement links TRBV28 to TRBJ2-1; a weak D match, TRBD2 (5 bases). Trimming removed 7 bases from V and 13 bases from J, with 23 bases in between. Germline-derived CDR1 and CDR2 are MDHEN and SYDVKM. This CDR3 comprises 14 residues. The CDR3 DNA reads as TGTGCCAGCACCCCCCATCCGGTAGCCGGGGTTCAGTTCTTC. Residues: CASTPHPVAGVQFF.

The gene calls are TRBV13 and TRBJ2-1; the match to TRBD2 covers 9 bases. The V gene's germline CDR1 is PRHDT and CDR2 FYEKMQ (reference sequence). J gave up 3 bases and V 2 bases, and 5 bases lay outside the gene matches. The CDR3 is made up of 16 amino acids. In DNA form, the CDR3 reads TGTGCCAGCAGCTTAAAGGCTAGCGGGAACTACAATGAGCAGTTCTTC. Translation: CASSLKASGNYNEQFF.

The DNA for the CDR3 is TGTGCCACCAGCAGAGTCAGAAGGGGTTCGGGAAACACCATATATTTT. Residues: CATSRVRRGSGNTIYF. This rearrangement joins TRBV15 to TRBJ1-3; TRBD1 is a possible D gene (5 bases). The CDR3 has 16 amino acids. Germline V gene data show CDR1 as LNHNV and CDR2 as YYDKDF (reference sequence). Trimming pared 1 base from V and 4 bases from J, leaving 14 bases between. Based on the CDR3 plus reference TRBV15 and TRBJ1-3, the full variable domain is DAMVIQNPRYQVTQFGKPVTLSCSQTLNHNVMYWYQQKSSQAPKLLFHYYDKDFNNEADTPDNFQSRRPNTSFCFLDIRSPGLGDTAMYLCATSRVRRGSGNTIYFGEGSWLTVV.

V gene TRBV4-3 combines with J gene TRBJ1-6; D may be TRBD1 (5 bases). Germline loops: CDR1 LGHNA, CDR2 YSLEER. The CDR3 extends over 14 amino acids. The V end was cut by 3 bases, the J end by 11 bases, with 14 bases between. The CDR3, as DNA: TGCGCCAGCAGCCATACACTGACGGGGGCACCCCTCCACTTT. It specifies CASSHTLTGAPLHF.

The CDR3 here is CASSLQGPTYEQYF. Here the CDR3 DNA reads TGCGCCAGCAGCCTTCAGGGGCCTACCTACGAGCAGTACTTC. The chain couples TRBV5-1 to TRBJ2-7, with D perhaps matching TRBD1 (6 bases). CDR1 is SGHRS, CDR2 YFSETQ, per germline. V lost 4 bases to trimming and J lost 2 bases, with 13 bases between them. CDR3 size: 14 residues.

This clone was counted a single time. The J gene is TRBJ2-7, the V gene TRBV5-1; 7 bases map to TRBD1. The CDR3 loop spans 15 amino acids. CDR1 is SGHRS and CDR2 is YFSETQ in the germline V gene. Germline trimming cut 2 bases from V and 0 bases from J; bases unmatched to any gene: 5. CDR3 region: CASSFEGQSSYEQYF. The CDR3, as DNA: TGCGCCAGCAGCTTTGAGGGACAGAGCTCCTACGAGCAGTACTTC.

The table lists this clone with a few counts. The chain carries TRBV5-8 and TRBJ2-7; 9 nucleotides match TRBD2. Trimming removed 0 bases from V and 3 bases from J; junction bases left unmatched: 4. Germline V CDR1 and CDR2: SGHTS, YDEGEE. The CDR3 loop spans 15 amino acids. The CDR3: CASSLGLAGVYEQYF. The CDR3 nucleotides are TGTGCCAGCAGCTTGGGCTTAGCGGGAGTCTACGAGCAGTACTTC.